What follows are 3 T cell receptor beta chains derived from one specimen sequenced in a study of blood T cell repertoires in COVID-19. Method: immunoSEQ multiplex PCR; TCRdb's copy keeps in-frame clones and lacks some. In the table there are fewer than 80,000 clones, around 90% of which are singletons. Sequences were obtained from peripheral blood. These receptors all stem from a human donor in a cohort sampled during active COVID-19.

The V gene is TRBV5-1, the J gene TRBJ1-4; 10 bases match TRBD1. The CDR3 extends over 14 amino acids. Germline CDR1 and CDR2: SGHRS and YFSETQ. With 3 bases clipped from V and 8 bases from J, the junction kept 4 bases outside the gene matches. CDR3 loop: CASSSGTGDEKLFF. The CDR3, as DNA: TGCGCCAGCAGCTCAGGGACAGGGGACGAAAAACTGTTTTTT. Combining the CDR3 with reference TRBV5-1 and TRBJ1-4 gives the whole variable domain KAGVTQTPRYLIKTRGQQVTLSCSPISGHRSVSWYQQTPGQGLQFLFEYFSETQRNKGNFPGRFSGRQFSNSRSEMNVSTLELGDSALYLCASSSGTGDEKLFFGSGTQLSVL.

The V gene is TRBV3-1 (or the pseudogene TRBV3-2), the J gene TRBJ2-2, with D hard to call. Trimming removed 1 base from V and 4 bases from J, with 13 bases in between. Per the germline V gene, CDR1 is LGHDT and CDR2 is YNNKEL (reference sequence). The CDR3 is 16 residues long. For the CDR3, the DNA is TGTGCCAGCAGCCAAGTCGATGGAAGAGGCACCGGGGAGCTGTTTTTT. Translated: CASSQVDGRGTGELFF.

The V call is TRBV11-2, the J call TRBJ2-5; 9 positions match TRBD2. CDR1 is SGHAT, CDR2 FQNNGV, per germline. The CDR3 loop spans 15 amino acids. The ends lost 4 bases at V and 5 bases at J; junction bases unmatched: 8. CDR3 nucleotides: TGTGCCAGCAGCTCCGGGACTAGCCACGTGGAGACCCAGTACTTC. Translation gives CASSSGTSHVETQYF. Drawing the rest from reference TRBV11-2 and TRBJ2-5, the complete variable domain is EAGVAQSPRYKIIEKRQSVAFWCNPISGHATLYWYQQILGQGPKLLIQFQNNGVVDDSQLPKDRFSAERLKGVDSTLKIQPAKLEDSAVYLCASSSGTSHVETQYFGPGTRLLVL.